This T cell receptor beta chain came from a study of tumor and adjacent non-tumor tissue in lung cancer. Study context: Stage I to III disease affected 9 to 10 men and about five women aged roughly 30 to 80. Whole-study results and caveats: Tumor tissue had significantly higher TCR diversity than normal lung.

A note on this clonotype: Its antigen is unidentified.

Three rounds of nested PCR, following a modified ARM-PCR protocol, produced the TCRbeta library. TCRdb passed the multiplex PCR reads through MiXCR, listing each CDR3 protein once. Of under 140,000 distinct CDR3 sequences listed, over 75% are singletons. No cell sorting was done before RNA was extracted from the tissue. Newly diagnosed lung cancer patients had thoracic surgery in China, August–late 2014, without prior chemotherapy. The V gene lost 3 bases and the J gene lost 3 bases, with 12 bases spanning the gap. This CDR3 is 14 amino acids long. The sample comprised lung tumor tissue. This chain uses TRBV12-3 or TRBV12-4 with TRBJ2-7, with D perhaps matching TRBD1 or TRBD2 (6 bases each). The source of this sequence is a man in his 70s with non-small cell lung cancer. The CDR3 nucleotides are TGTGCCAGCAGTTTCACGGGGGCTGGCTACGAGCAGTACTTC. Translated: CASSFTGAGYEQYF.